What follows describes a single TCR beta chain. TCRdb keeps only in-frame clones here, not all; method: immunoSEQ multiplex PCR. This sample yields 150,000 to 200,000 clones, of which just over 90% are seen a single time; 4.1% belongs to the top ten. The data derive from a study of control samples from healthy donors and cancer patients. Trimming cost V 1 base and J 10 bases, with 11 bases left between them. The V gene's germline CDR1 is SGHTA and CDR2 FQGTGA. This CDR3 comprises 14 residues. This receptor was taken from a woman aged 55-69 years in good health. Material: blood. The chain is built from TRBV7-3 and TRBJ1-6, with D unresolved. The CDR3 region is CASSLMAQRSPLHF. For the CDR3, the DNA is TGTGCCAGCAGCTTAATGGCCCAGAGATCACCCCTCCACTTT.